These T cell receptor beta chains were read from a single sample in a study of CD8 T cells in ankylosing spondylitis. TCRdb ran MiXCR on the 5' RACE reads and lists one entry per CDR3 protein. This table holds about 150,000 distinct CDR3 sequences, under 45% found once. Specimen: synovial fluid, either unsorted or a sorted T cell fraction (not recorded which). These receptors all come from a male donor with ankylosing spondylitis. Each CDR3 is given with its conserved first and last residue. Fields, in order: clone size, D gene, J gene, V gene, CDR3 length, CDR3 protein, CDR3 DNA. A D gene is named only where the DNA matches it firmly. Not every row has a clone size; where given, it reads once, few, many or a size class.

abundance: NA
d_gene: NA
j_gene: TRBJ2-2
v_gene: TRBV11-2
len: 18
CDR3aa: CASSLGSWLGASTGELFF
CDR3nt: TGTGCCAGCAGCTTAGGAAGCTGGTTGGGGGCCAGCACCGGGGAGCTGTTTTTT

abundance: NA
d_gene: TRBD2
j_gene: TRBJ2-7
v_gene: TRBV7-9
len: 13
CDR3aa: CASSQAGKYEQYF
CDR3nt: TGTGCCAGCAGCCAAGCGGGGAAGTACGAGCAGTACTTC

abundance: few
d_gene: NA
j_gene: TRBJ2-7
v_gene: TRBV6-5
len: 13
CDR3aa: CASSYGPTYEQYF
CDR3nt: TGTGCCAGCAGTTACGGACCCACCTACGAGCAGTACTTC

abundance: once
d_gene: NA
j_gene: TRBJ2-2
v_gene: TRBV28
len: 14
CDR3aa: CASMFRAYTGELFF
CDR3nt: TGTGCCAGCATGTTCAGGGCTTACACCGGGGAGCTGTTTTTT

abundance: few
d_gene: NA
j_gene: TRBJ2-5
v_gene: TRBV6-1
len: 16
CDR3aa: CASSPLWASYQETQYF
CDR3nt: TGTGCCAGCAGTCCCCTGTGGGCCAGCTACCAAGAGACCCAGTACTTC

abundance: NA
d_gene: NA
j_gene: TRBJ2-5
v_gene: TRBV6-1
len: 15
CDR3aa: CASSGLEGRGETQYF
CDR3nt: TGTGCCAGCAGTGGACTAGAAGGTCGCGGGGAGACCCAGTACTTC

abundance: NA
d_gene: NA
j_gene: TRBJ2-2
v_gene: TRBV4-3
len: 15
CDR3aa: CASSPTDPYTGELFF
CDR3nt: TGCGCCAGCAGCCCTACGGACCCTTACACCGGGGAGCTGTTTTTT

abundance: NA
d_gene: NA
j_gene: TRBJ2-4
v_gene: TRBV7-9
len: 14
CDR3aa: CASSPLRGKNIQYF
CDR3nt: TGTGCCAGCAGCCCTTTAAGGGGCAAAAACATTCAGTACTTC

abundance: few
d_gene: TRBD2
j_gene: TRBJ2-1
v_gene: TRBV29-1
len: 15
CDR3aa: CSAAERDQSYNEQFF
CDR3nt: TGCAGCGCCGCGGAGCGGGATCAATCCTACAATGAGCAGTTCTTC

abundance: few
d_gene: NA
j_gene: TRBJ1-6
v_gene: TRBV6-4
len: 13
CDR3aa: CASRAGESSPLHF
CDR3nt: TGTGCCAGCCGCGCCGGGGAGAGTTCACCCCTCCACTTT

abundance: few
d_gene: NA
j_gene: TRBJ2-1
v_gene: TRBV12-3/TRBV12-4
len: 14
CDR3aa: CASSIASTYNEQFF
CDR3nt: TGTGCCAGCAGCATAGCATCTACCTACAATGAGCAGTTCTTC

abundance: NA
d_gene: NA
j_gene: TRBJ1-1
v_gene: TRBV27
len: 19
CDR3aa: CASSFNGGLGRLMNTEAFF
CDR3nt: TGTGCCAGCAGTTTTAACGGGGGGTTGGGGCGTCTCATGAACACTGAAGCTTTCTTT

abundance: many
d_gene: NA
j_gene: TRBJ2-7
v_gene: TRBV20-1
len: 16
CDR3aa: CSARADLGTGGYEQYF
CDR3nt: TGCAGTGCTAGAGCCGATCTAGGTACAGGAGGCTACGAGCAGTACTTC

abundance: NA
d_gene: NA
j_gene: TRBJ1-1
v_gene: TRBV3-1
len: 16
CDR3aa: CASSQDRVTLGAEAFF
CDR3nt: TGTGCCAGCAGCCAAGATCGGGTCACCCTGGGCGCTGAAGCTTTCTTT

abundance: NA
d_gene: TRBD1
j_gene: TRBJ2-2
v_gene: TRBV6-4
len: 15
CDR3aa: CASSPTGAETGELFF
CDR3nt: TGTGCCAGCAGTCCTACAGGGGCTGAGACCGGGGAGCTGTTTTTT

abundance: NA
d_gene: NA
j_gene: TRBJ2-7
v_gene: TRBV12-3/TRBV12-4
len: 14
CDR3aa: CASSWDGSSYEQYF
CDR3nt: TGTGCCAGCAGCTGGGACGGGAGCTCCTACGAGCAGTACTTC

abundance: NA
d_gene: TRBD2
j_gene: TRBJ2-4
v_gene: TRBV10-3
len: 22
CDR3aa: CAISEGGDLAGPKLLAKNIQYF
CDR3nt: TGTGCCATCAGTGAAGGGGGTGACCTAGCGGGGCCGAAACTTCTAGCCAAAAACATTCAGTACTTC

abundance: many
d_gene: TRBD2
j_gene: TRBJ2-2
v_gene: TRBV12-3/TRBV12-4
len: 15
CDR3aa: CASSLAGGLAGELFF
CDR3nt: TGTGCCAGCAGTCTAGCGGGGGGGCTGGCCGGGGAGCTGTTTTTT

abundance: NA
d_gene: NA
j_gene: TRBJ2-2
v_gene: TRBV7-6
len: 13
CDR3aa: CASEGENTGELFF
CDR3nt: TGTGCCAGTGAAGGGGAGAACACCGGGGAGCTGTTTTTT

abundance: NA
d_gene: NA
j_gene: TRBJ2-2
v_gene: TRBV3-1
len: 16
CDR3aa: CASSQAVIRRTGELFF
CDR3nt: TGTGCCAGCAGCCAAGCAGTAATTAGGCGCACCGGGGAGCTGTTTTTT

abundance: NA
d_gene: NA
j_gene: TRBJ2-7
v_gene: TRBV5-5
len: 16
CDR3aa: CASSHWTGLVGGEQYF
CDR3nt: TGTGCCAGCAGCCATTGGACCGGGCTTGTCGGGGGCGAGCAGTACTTC

abundance: NA
d_gene: NA
j_gene: TRBJ2-7
v_gene: TRBV28
len: 14
CDR3aa: CASSLPGRSYEQYF
CDR3nt: TGTGCCAGCAGCTTGCCAGGGAGGTCCTACGAGCAGTACTTC

abundance: many
d_gene: TRBD2
j_gene: TRBJ2-2
v_gene: TRBV20-1
len: 14
CDR3aa: CSARDYTNTGELFF
CDR3nt: TGCAGTGCAAGGGACTATACCAACACCGGGGAGCTGTTTTTT

abundance: many
d_gene: NA
j_gene: TRBJ2-2
v_gene: TRBV4-2
len: 13
CDR3aa: CASSAYWPGELFF
CDR3nt: TGTGCCAGCAGCGCATACTGGCCCGGGGAGCTGTTTTTT

abundance: NA
d_gene: NA
j_gene: TRBJ1-5
v_gene: TRBV7-8
len: 13
CDR3aa: CASSSRGVQPQHF
CDR3nt: TGTGCCAGCAGCTCCCGAGGGGTACAGCCCCAGCATTTT

abundance: NA
d_gene: TRBD2
j_gene: TRBJ2-5
v_gene: TRBV6-5
len: 19
CDR3aa: CASSYSMLPGGEIQETQYF
CDR3nt: TGTGCCAGCAGTTACTCGATGTTGCCGGGAGGGGAAATCCAAGAGACCCAGTACTTC

abundance: many
d_gene: NA
j_gene: TRBJ1-1
v_gene: TRBV20-1
len: 13
CDR3aa: CSARDEAGLEAFF
CDR3nt: TGCAGTGCTAGAGATGAGGCCGGGCTTGAAGCTTTCTTT

abundance: NA
d_gene: NA
j_gene: TRBJ2-1
v_gene: TRBV12-3/TRBV12-4
len: 16
CDR3aa: CASSYEGQSSYNEQFF
CDR3nt: TGTGCCAGCAGTTACGAGGGGCAGAGCTCCTACAATGAGCAGTTCTTC

abundance: NA
d_gene: TRBD2
j_gene: TRBJ2-7
v_gene: TRBV11-1
len: 18
CDR3aa: CASSLAPGLAARPYEQYF
CDR3nt: TGTGCCAGCAGCTTAGCTCCGGGACTAGCGGCGAGACCCTACGAGCAGTACTTC

abundance: NA
d_gene: TRBD1
j_gene: TRBJ2-1
v_gene: TRBV2
len: 16
CDR3aa: CASSEWVSGGLLEQFF
CDR3nt: TGTGCCAGCAGTGAATGGGTGTCAGGGGGTCTTCTGGAGCAGTTCTTC

abundance: NA
d_gene: TRBD2
j_gene: TRBJ2-5
v_gene: TRBV7-6
len: 17
CDR3aa: CASSLRECGSHQETQYF
CDR3nt: TGTGCCAGCAGCTTAAGGGAGTGCGGGAGTCACCAAGAGACCCAGTACTTC

abundance: NA
d_gene: TRBD2
j_gene: TRBJ2-2
v_gene: TRBV4-3
len: 19
CDR3aa: CASSQALGLAGVGTGELFF
CDR3nt: TGCGCCAGCAGCCAAGCCCTGGGGCTAGCGGGAGTGGGCACCGGGGAGCTGTTTTTT

abundance: NA
d_gene: TRBD2
j_gene: TRBJ2-3
v_gene: TRBV6-4
len: 16
CDR3aa: CASSEVSGRGTDTQYF
CDR3nt: TGTGCCAGCAGTGAGGTTAGCGGGAGAGGAACAGATACGCAGTATTTT

abundance: NA
d_gene: TRBD1
j_gene: TRBJ1-4
v_gene: TRBV7-9
len: 16
CDR3aa: CASSSPRDRENEKLFF
CDR3nt: TGTGCCAGCAGCTCACCCCGGGACAGGGAAAATGAAAAACTGTTTTTT

abundance: NA
d_gene: TRBD1
j_gene: TRBJ2-7
v_gene: TRBV28
len: 17
CDR3aa: CASSFPVGQGAPYEQYF
CDR3nt: TGTGCCAGCAGTTTTCCCGTGGGACAGGGGGCCCCCTACGAGCAGTACTTC

abundance: NA
d_gene: NA
j_gene: TRBJ2-5
v_gene: TRBV4-1
len: 15
CDR3aa: CASSQGTWVGETQYF
CDR3nt: TGCGCCAGCAGCCAAGGCACGTGGGTTGGGGAGACCCAGTACTTC

abundance: NA
d_gene: TRBD1
j_gene: TRBJ1-2
v_gene: TRBV20-1
len: 14
CDR3aa: CSAGAGQDSYGYTF
CDR3nt: TGCAGTGCTGGAGCGGGACAGGATAGCTATGGCTACACCTTC

abundance: few
d_gene: NA
j_gene: TRBJ1-4
v_gene: TRBV7-9
len: 16
CDR3aa: CASSFGTDATNEKLFF
CDR3nt: TGTGCCAGCAGCTTCGGGACGGACGCAACTAATGAAAAACTGTTTTTT

abundance: few
d_gene: NA
j_gene: TRBJ1-6
v_gene: TRBV4-3
len: 16
CDR3aa: CASSQDWGSYNSPLHF
CDR3nt: TGCGCCAGCAGCCAAGATTGGGGTTCCTATAATTCACCCCTCCACTTT

abundance: NA
d_gene: NA
j_gene: TRBJ2-1
v_gene: TRBV2
len: 17
CDR3aa: CASSEALGLDSYNEQFF
CDR3nt: TGTGCCAGCAGTGAAGCGCTTGGGCTAGACTCCTACAATGAGCAGTTCTTC

abundance: NA
d_gene: NA
j_gene: TRBJ1-1
v_gene: TRBV13
len: 15
CDR3aa: CASSFPGRWAPEAFF
CDR3nt: TGTGCCAGCAGCTTCCCCGGACGGTGGGCCCCTGAAGCTTTCTTT

abundance: NA
d_gene: NA
j_gene: TRBJ2-2
v_gene: TRBV6-4
len: 14
CDR3aa: CASSDDGTTGELFF
CDR3nt: TGTGCCAGCAGTGACGACGGGACCACCGGGGAGCTGTTTTTT

abundance: once
d_gene: NA
j_gene: TRBJ1-1
v_gene: TRBV29-1
len: 13
CDR3aa: CSVADAGGTEAFF
CDR3nt: TGCAGCGTGGCCGACGCCGGTGGCACTGAAGCTTTCTTT

abundance: few
d_gene: NA
j_gene: TRBJ1-1
v_gene: TRBV4-1
len: 15
CDR3aa: CASSPLTGLRTEAFF
CDR3nt: TGCGCCAGCAGCCCGTTGACGGGTTTACGCACTGAAGCTTTCTTT

abundance: few
d_gene: TRBD1
j_gene: TRBJ1-1
v_gene: TRBV5-6
len: 18
CDR3aa: CASSWTPYRGVGNTEAFF
CDR3nt: TGTGCCAGCAGCTGGACACCCTACAGGGGGGTGGGGAACACTGAAGCTTTCTTT

abundance: NA
d_gene: NA
j_gene: TRBJ2-5
v_gene: TRBV9
len: 14
CDR3aa: CASGGGQVQETQYF
CDR3nt: TGTGCCAGCGGCGGGGGCCAAGTCCAAGAGACCCAGTACTTC

abundance: NA
d_gene: NA
j_gene: TRBJ2-7
v_gene: TRBV12-3/TRBV12-4
len: 12
CDR3aa: CASSLGDHEQYF
CDR3nt: TGTGCCAGCAGTTTAGGAGACCACGAGCAGTACTTC

abundance: NA
d_gene: TRBD2
j_gene: TRBJ2-1
v_gene: TRBV12-3/TRBV12-4
len: 17
CDR3aa: CASSLEASGGDYNEQFF
CDR3nt: TGTGCCAGCAGTTTAGAGGCTAGCGGGGGGGATTACAATGAGCAGTTCTTC

abundance: NA
d_gene: NA
j_gene: TRBJ2-6
v_gene: TRBV12-3/TRBV12-4
len: 20
CDR3aa: CASSLVWAGPPYSGANVLTF
CDR3nt: TGTGCCAGCAGTTTAGTTTGGGCAGGGCCGCCTTACTCTGGGGCCAACGTCCTGACTTTC

abundance: few
d_gene: TRBD2
j_gene: TRBJ2-3
v_gene: TRBV2
len: 15
CDR3aa: CASIREAGDTDTQYF
CDR3nt: TGTGCCAGCATACGCGAAGCGGGGGATACGGATACGCAGTATTTT